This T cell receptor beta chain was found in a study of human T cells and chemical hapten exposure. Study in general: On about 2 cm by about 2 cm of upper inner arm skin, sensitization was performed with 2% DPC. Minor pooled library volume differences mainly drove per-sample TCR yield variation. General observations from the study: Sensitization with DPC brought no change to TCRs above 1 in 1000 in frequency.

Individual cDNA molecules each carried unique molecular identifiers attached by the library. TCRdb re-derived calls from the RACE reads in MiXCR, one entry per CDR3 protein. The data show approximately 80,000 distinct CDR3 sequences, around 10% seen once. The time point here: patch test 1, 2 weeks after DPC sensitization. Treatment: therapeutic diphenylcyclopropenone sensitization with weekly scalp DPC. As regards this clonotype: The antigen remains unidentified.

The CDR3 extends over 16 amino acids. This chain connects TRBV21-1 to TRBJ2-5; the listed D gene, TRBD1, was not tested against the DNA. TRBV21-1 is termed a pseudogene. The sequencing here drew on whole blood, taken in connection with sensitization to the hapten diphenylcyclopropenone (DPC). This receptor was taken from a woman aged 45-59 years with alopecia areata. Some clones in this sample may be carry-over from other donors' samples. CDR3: CASSKDVTETQETQYF. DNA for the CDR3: TGTGCCAGCAGCAAAGACGTGACAGAGACCCAAGAGACCCAGTACTTC.